The 12 T cell receptor beta chains reported below all come from one sample, sequenced in a study of T cell responses to AZD1222 COVID-19 vaccine. Sequencing was performed with immunoSEQ multiplex PCR; in TCRdb, only in-frame clones are kept and a portion is missing. This sample has just over 150,000 clones; roughly nine tenths occur once, and the top ten carry about 7%. The starting material was peripheral blood, obtained after recovery from COVID-19. These TCRs come from an adult who had recovered from COVID-19.

Comments on this clone: One end of the junction does not line up with germline, which may come from a read error. The chain couples TRBV29-1 to TRBJ2-5, with D perhaps matching TRBD1 (6 bases). CDR3 length equals 12 residues. Germline CDR1 reads SQVTM; CDR2 reads ANQGSEA. For the CDR3, the DNA is TGCAGGGTTGCCAGGGGTGTGGAGACCCAGTACTTC. It encodes CRVARGVETQYF.

The chain uses TRBV3-1 (or the pseudogene TRBV3-2) and TRBJ2-2; 11 bases align to TRBD2. The CDR3 has 16 residues. The V gene's germline CDR1 is LGHDT and CDR2 YNNKEL (reference sequence). V dropped 3 bases and J dropped 4; count of bases not matched to a gene: 4. CDR3 in amino acids: CASSHRLAGITGELFF. CDR3 bases: TGTGCCAGCAGCCATAGACTAGCGGGAATCACCGGGGAGCTGTTTTTT.

This chain joins TRBV5-1 and TRBJ2-5; unclear D gene. V was cut by 0 bases and J by 5 bases, with 11 bases left in between. The CDR3 loop spans 14 amino acids. Germline loops: CDR1 SGHRS, CDR2 YFSETQ. Here the CDR3 DNA reads TGCGCCAGCAGCTTGGTTGGGGTTGGGGAGACCCAGTACTTC. Residues: CASSLVGVGETQYF.

This chain connects TRBV28 to TRBJ1-1, with a tentative D call TRBD1 (6 bases). The CDR3 runs 16 residues. V lost 3 bases to trimming and J lost 0 bases, with 14 bases between them. Germline assignment: CDR1 MDHEN and CDR2 SYDVKM. The CDR3 nucleotides are TGTGCCAGCAGTTTTTCCCAGGGGCGCATGAACACTGAAGCTTTCTTT. The encoded protein is CASSFSQGRMNTEAFF.

This clone was seen once. The V gene is TRBV5-1, the J gene TRBJ2-3; 12 positions agree with TRBD2. Trimming at V came to 0 bases and at J to 6 bases, leaving 5 bases not matched to a gene. Germline assignment: CDR1 SGHRS and CDR2 YFSETQ. CDR3 size: 16 residues. The CDR3 here is CASSLATSGRSDTQYF. The CDR3 region has the DNA TGCGCCAGCAGCTTGGCGACTAGCGGGAGATCGGATACGCAGTATTTT.

J is TRBJ1-1 and V is TRBV5-1, with a tentative D call TRBD1 (5 bases). V lost 1 base, J lost 5 bases, and 6 bases lay in between. The CDR3 runs 12 residues. In germline, CDR1 is SGHRS, CDR2 YFSETQ. The CDR3 protein is CASSLPGTEAFF. The CDR3 DNA is TGCGCCAGCAGCTTGCCAGGGACTGAAGCTTTCTTT.

The rearrangement uses TRBV7-9 and TRBJ1-4, with D hard to call. With 4 bases removed from V and 5 bases from J, the gap between germline ends came to 14 bases. This CDR3 region has 15 residues. Germline V lookup: CDR1 SEHNR, CDR2 FQNEAQ (reference sequence). The CDR3 protein is CASSSSGRENEKLFF. The CDR3 nucleotides read TGTGCCAGCAGCTCTTCCGGACGGGAAAATGAAAAACTGTTTTTT. The full variable domain, rest sourced from reference TRBV7-9 and TRBJ1-4, is DTGVSQNPRHKITKRGQNVTFRCDPISEHNRLYWYRQTLGQGPEFLTYFQNEAQLEKSRLLSDRFSAERPKGSFSTLEIQRTEQGDSAMYLCASSSSGRENEKLFFGSGTQLSVL.

The genes are TRBV5-6 and TRBJ1-5; 8 bases agree with TRBD1. The CDR3 spans 15 residues. J gave up 4 bases and V 0 bases, and 3 bases lay outside the gene matches. Germline V CDR1 and CDR2: SGHDT, YYEEEE. CDR3 sequence (DNA): TGTGCCAGCAGCTTGGGGACAGGGAGGAATCAGCCCCAGCATTTT. Its translation is CASSLGTGRNQPQHF.

Only one count was recorded for this clone. This CDR3 reads CASSLGPRGTEAFF. The CDR3 DNA reads as TGCGCCAGCAGCTTGGGTCCGCGGGGCACTGAAGCTTTCTTT. The rearrangement uses TRBV5-1 and TRBJ1-1; the D is unclear. Germline values: CDR1 SGHRS, CDR2 YFSETQ. The V gene lost 0 bases and the J gene lost 4 bases, with 10 bases spanning the gap. The CDR3 runs to 14 residues.

CDR3 DNA sequence: TGCAGCGTCCGAGACACAGATACGCAGTATTTT. Protein product: CSVRDTDTQYF. The chain is built from TRBV29-1 and TRBJ2-3; unclear D gene. In germline, CDR1 is SQVTM, CDR2 ANQGSEA. The CDR3 is 11 residues long. Trimming shortened V by 6 bases and J by 2 bases, and 6 bases separated the two germline ends.

The J gene is TRBJ1-2, the V gene TRBV6-5; D not resolved. V was shortened by 10 bases and J by 4 bases, with 13 bases between the two germline ends. Germline CDR1 is MNHEY and CDR2 is SVGAGI. This CDR3 region has 12 residues. For the CDR3, the DNA is TGTGCCATCTCCGGGCGCTTCTATGGCTACACCTTC. As protein: CAISGRFYGYTF.

This sequence joins TRBV15 and TRBJ1-5; D is possibly TRBD1 (5 bases). The ends were cut back, 5 bases at V and 3 bases at J, with 14 bases in the middle. This CDR3 has 15 residues. The germline gives CDR1 LNHNV, CDR2 YYDKDF (reference sequence). The CDR3 is CATSAHGGNNQPQHF. CDR3 bases: TGTGCCACCAGCGCCCATGGGGGGAACAATCAGCCCCAGCATTTT.